The clone carrying this TCR beta chain was seen only a few times. The data derive from a study of T cell repertoires in aging, cancer and after chemotherapy. Trimming removed 4 bases from V and 8 bases from J, with 17 bases in between. The CDR3 is made up of 15 amino acids. Germline V gene lookup returns CDR1 MNHEY and CDR2 SVGEGT. Amplification of TCR beta used genomic DNA extracted from peripheral blood. A mixed TRB-A/B primer pool amplified rearranged TRB by multiplex touch-down PCR. TCRdb redid the calling of the multiplex PCR reads with MiXCR, one entry per CDR3 protein. The sample lists roughly 4,900 distinct CDR3 sequences; 28% were seen once.

Sequenced sample: blood. The rearrangement uses TRBV6-2 or TRBV6-3 and TRBJ2-2; D remains unclear. The receptor comes from a human donor with a solid tumor. The CDR3 nucleotides are TGTGCCAGCAGTTCCTACGTCGACCCGAGGGGGGAGCTGTTTTTT. This gives the protein CASSSYVDPRGELFF.